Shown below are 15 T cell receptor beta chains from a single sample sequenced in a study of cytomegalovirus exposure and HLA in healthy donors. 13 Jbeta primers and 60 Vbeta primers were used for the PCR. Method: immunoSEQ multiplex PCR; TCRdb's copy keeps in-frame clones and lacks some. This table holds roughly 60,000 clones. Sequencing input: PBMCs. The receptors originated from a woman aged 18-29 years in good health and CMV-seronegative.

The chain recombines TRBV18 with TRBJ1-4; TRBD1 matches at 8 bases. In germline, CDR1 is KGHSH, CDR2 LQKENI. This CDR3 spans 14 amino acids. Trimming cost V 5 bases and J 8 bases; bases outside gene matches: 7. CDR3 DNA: TGTGCCAGCTCAGCAACAGGGGGAGAGGAAAAACTGTTTTTT. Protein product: CASSATGGEEKLFF.

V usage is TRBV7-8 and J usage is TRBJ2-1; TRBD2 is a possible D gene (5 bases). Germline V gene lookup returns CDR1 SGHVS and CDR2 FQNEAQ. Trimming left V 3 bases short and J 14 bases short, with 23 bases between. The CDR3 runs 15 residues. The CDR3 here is CASSLRARPPGEEFF. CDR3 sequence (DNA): TGTGCCAGCAGCTTGAGGGCCCGACCACCTGGCGAGGAGTTCTTC.

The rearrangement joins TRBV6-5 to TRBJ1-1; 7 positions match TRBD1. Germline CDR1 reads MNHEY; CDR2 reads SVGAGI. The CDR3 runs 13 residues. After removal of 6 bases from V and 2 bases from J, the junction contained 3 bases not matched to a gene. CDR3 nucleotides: TGTGCCAGCAGGTCAGGGGGAAACACTGAAGCTTTCTTT. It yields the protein CASRSGGNTEAFF.

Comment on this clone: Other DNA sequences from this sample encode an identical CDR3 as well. This chain's CDR3 is CASSPGTGSPYEQYF. The CDR3 bases are TGTGCCAGCTCACCAGGCACAGGGAGTCCTTACGAGCAGTACTTC. The genes are TRBV18 and TRBJ2-7; TRBD1 is a possible D gene (6 bases). Germline CDR1 KGHSH, CDR2 LQKENI. The CDR3 is made up of 15 amino acids. With 2 bases removed from V and 4 bases from J, the gap between germline ends came to 15 bases. Full variable domain (remainder filled in from reference TRBV18 and TRBJ2-7): NAGVMQNPRHLVRRRGQEARLRCSPMKGHSHVYWYRQLPEEGLKFMVYLQKENIIDESGMPKERFSAEFPKEGPSILRIQQVVRGDSAAYFCASSPGTGSPYEQYFGPGTRLTVT.

The CDR3 sequence is CASSLRGPPNYGYTF. For the CDR3, the DNA is TGTGCCAGCAGCCTCAGGGGGCCCCCTAACTATGGCTACACCTTC. This rearrangement joins TRBV7-9 to TRBJ1-2, with 8 bases identical to TRBD1. With 5 bases clipped from V and 0 bases from J, the junction kept 5 bases outside the gene matches. Germline V gene lookup returns CDR1 SEHNR and CDR2 FQNEAQ (reference sequence). This CDR3 spans 15 amino acids.

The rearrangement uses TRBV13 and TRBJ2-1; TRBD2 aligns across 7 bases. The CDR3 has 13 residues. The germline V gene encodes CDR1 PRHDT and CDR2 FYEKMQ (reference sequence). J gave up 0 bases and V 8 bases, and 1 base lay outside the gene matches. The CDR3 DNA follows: TGTGCCAGCCGCGGGAGCTCCTACAATGAGCAGTTCTTC. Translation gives CASRGSSYNEQFF.

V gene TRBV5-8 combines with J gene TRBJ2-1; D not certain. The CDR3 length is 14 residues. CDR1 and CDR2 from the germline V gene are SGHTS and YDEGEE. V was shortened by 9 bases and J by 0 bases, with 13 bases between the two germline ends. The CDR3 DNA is TGTGCCACTCAGTTCTCCAGCTCCTACAATGAGCAGTTCTTC. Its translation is CATQFSSSYNEQFF.

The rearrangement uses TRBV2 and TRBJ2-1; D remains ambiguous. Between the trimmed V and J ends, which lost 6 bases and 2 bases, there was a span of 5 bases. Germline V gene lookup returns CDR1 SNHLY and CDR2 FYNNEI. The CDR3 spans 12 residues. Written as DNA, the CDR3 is TGTGCCAGCAGGGGCACCTACAATGAGCAGTTCTTC. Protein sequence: CASRGTYNEQFF.

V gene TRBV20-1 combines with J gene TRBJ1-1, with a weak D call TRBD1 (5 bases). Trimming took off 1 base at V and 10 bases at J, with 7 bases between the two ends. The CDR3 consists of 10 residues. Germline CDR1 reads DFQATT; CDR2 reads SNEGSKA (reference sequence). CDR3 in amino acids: CSARGQGAFF. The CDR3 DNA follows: TGCAGTGCTAGAGGTCAGGGAGCTTTCTTT.

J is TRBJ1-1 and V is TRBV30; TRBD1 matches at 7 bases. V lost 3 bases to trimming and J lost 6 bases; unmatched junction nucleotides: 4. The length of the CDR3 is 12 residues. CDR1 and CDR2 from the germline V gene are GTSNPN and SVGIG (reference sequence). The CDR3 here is CAWRDRVPEAFF. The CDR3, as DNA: TGTGCCTGGAGAGACAGGGTGCCTGAAGCTTTCTTT.

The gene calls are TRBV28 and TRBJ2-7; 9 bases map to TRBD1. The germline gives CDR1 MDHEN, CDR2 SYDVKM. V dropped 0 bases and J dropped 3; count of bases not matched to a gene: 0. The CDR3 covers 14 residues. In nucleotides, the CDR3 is TGTGCCAGCAGTTTATGGACAGGGGGCTACGAGCAGTACTTC. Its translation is CASSLWTGGYEQYF.

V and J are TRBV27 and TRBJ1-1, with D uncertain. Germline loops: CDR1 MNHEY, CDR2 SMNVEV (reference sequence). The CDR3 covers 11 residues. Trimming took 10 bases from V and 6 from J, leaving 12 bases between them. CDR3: CATQQYAEAFF. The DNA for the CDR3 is TGTGCCACCCAACAGTACGCTGAAGCTTTCTTT.

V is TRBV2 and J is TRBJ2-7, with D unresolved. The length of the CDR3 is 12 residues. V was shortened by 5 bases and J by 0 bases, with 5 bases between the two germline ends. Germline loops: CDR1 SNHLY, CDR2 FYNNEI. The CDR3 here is CASSSLSYEQYF. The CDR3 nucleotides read TGTGCCAGCAGTTCCCTCTCCTACGAGCAGTACTTC.

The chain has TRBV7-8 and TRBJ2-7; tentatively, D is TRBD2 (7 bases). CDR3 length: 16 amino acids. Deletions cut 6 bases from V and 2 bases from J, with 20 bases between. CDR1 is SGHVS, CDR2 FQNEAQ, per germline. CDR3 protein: CASSPMGGALPYEQYF. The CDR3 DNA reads TGTGCCAGCAGTCCAATGGGGGGGGCCTTACCCTACGAGCAGTACTTC.

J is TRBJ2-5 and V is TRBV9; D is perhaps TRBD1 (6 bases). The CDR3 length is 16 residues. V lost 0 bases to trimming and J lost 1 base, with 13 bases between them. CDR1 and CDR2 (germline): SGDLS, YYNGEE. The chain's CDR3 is CASSVGQGFPQETQYF. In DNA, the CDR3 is TGTGCCAGCAGCGTAGGGCAGGGGTTCCCCCAAGAGACCCAGTACTTC.